These T cell receptor beta chains were read from a single sample in a study of blood T cells in healthy people across ages. TCRdb re-called the 5' RACE reads with MiXCR, one entry per CDR3 protein. The top ten hold more than 6% of the sample, which has around 1,500,000 distinct CDR3 sequences, 28% seen once. The sample taken for sequencing was blood. These receptors were taken from a woman between 25 and 40 years old in good health. Both conserved end residues are part of each CDR3. The order of the fields is D gene, clone size, V gene, J gene, CDR3 DNA, CDR3 protein. D genes are given only for firm matches. Clone size appears in some rows only: once, few, many, or a class for an expanded clone.

>-|-|TRBV20-1|TRBJ1-6
TGCAGTGCTAGAGTGGGGGTTGGGGGCTCCTATAATTCACCCCTCCACTTT
CSARVGVGGSYNSPLHF
>TRBD2|-|TRBV7-9|TRBJ2-1
TGTGCCAGCAGCTCCCCCTGGAGCGGGAGTCCCGACAATGAGCAGTTCTTC
CASSSPWSGSPDNEQFF
>TRBD1|many|TRBV20-1|TRBJ2-4
TGCAGTGCTAGCCCTGGACAGGGCAAAAACATTCAGTACTTC
CSASPGQGKNIQYF
>-|few|TRBV12-3/TRBV12-4|TRBJ2-7
TGTGCCAGCAGTTTCTCATTCTACGAGCAGTACTTC
CASSFSFYEQYF
>-|many|TRBV20-1|TRBJ2-5
TGCAGTGCTCGTCAGAACATTTTAGAGACCCAGTACTTC
CSARQNILETQYF
>-|-|TRBV28|TRBJ2-5
TGTGCCAGCAGTAACCGGGACCTTTCGACCCAGTACTTC
CASSNRDLSTQYF
>-|-|TRBV28|TRBJ2-2
TGTGCCAGCAGAGGTCTTATACAGGGTTTAGGCACCGGGGAGCTGTTTTTT
CASRGLIQGLGTGELFF
>TRBD1|many|TRBV5-5|TRBJ2-7
TGTGCCAGCAGTTTGAGACAGGGGTCCTACGAGCAGTACTTC
CASSLRQGSYEQYF
>-|many|TRBV5-6|TRBJ2-7
TGTGCCAGCAGCCTGGAAGGACTGGGGACCTACGAGCAGTACTTC
CASSLEGLGTYEQYF
>-|-|TRBV29-1|TRBJ2-3
TGCAGCGTTGTAGTCCCCTTGAGCACAGATACGCAGTATTTT
CSVVVPLSTDTQYF
>TRBD2|-|TRBV27|TRBJ2-5
TGTGCCAGCAGTTGGAATAGCGGGGCTCAAGAGACCCAGTACTTC
CASSWNSGAQETQYF
>TRBD2|few|TRBV20-1|TRBJ2-1
TGCAGTGCCCATAGCGGGGCCTCCTACAATGAGCAGTTCTTC
CSAHSGASYNEQFF
>-|few|TRBV5-4|TRBJ2-7
TGTGCCAGCAGCCCAAAAGGGTGGACAGAAGGTTCCTACGAGCAGTACTTC
CASSPKGWTEGSYEQYF
>-|-|TRBV12-3/TRBV12-4|TRBJ1-2
TGTGCCAGCTGCCCGGGGGCCGAGGACTATGGCTACACCTTC
CASCPGAEDYGYTF
>-|-|TRBV6-6|TRBJ2-3
TGTGCCAGCAGTTGGCTTCGTCGCCAACTCAGCACAGATACGCAGTATTTT
CASSWLRRQLSTDTQYF
>TRBD1|-|TRBV2|TRBJ1-6
TGTGCCAGGAGACAGGGGGAGAGGTCACCCCTCCACTTT
CARRQGERSPLHF
>TRBD2|many|TRBV7-2|TRBJ2-7
TGTGCCAGCAGACAACCAACTAGCGGGATAAATAACGAGCAGTACTTC
CASRQPTSGINNEQYF
>-|few|TRBV20-1|TRBJ1-5
TGCAGTGCTAGCGCAAACAGAAATAGCAATCAGCCCCAGCATTTT
CSASANRNSNQPQHF
>-|-|TRBV7-2|TRBJ2-3
TGTGCCAGCAGCTTAGGCCAGTCGGGGACAGATACGCAGTATTTT
CASSLGQSGTDTQYF
>-|few|TRBV6-4|TRBJ2-4
TGTGCCAGCAGTGGAATGTCCGGAGACACCCAGTACTTC
CASSGMSGDTQYF
>-|few|TRBV5-5|TRBJ2-5
TGTGCCAGCGCAGGCGGGGGCCTGGAGACCCAGTACTTC
CASAGGGLETQYF
>-|many|TRBV18|TRBJ1-1
TGTGCCAGCTCACCGTCCGTTCAAGGGAACACTGAAGCTTTCTTT
CASSPSVQGNTEAFF
>-|-|TRBV18|TRBJ2-1
TGTGCCAGCTCACCACTGGCTAGCAATGAGCAGTTCTTC
CASSPLASNEQFF
>-|few|TRBV2|TRBJ2-7
TGTGCCAGCAGTCCCGATACAGGGATCTCCTACGAGCAGTACTTC
CASSPDTGISYEQYF
>-|few|TRBV2|TRBJ2-5
TGTGCCAGCAGTGATAGTGTGGTCGACGGGGAGACCCAGTACTTC
CASSDSVVDGETQYF
>-|-|TRBV6-5|TRBJ2-3
TGTGCCAGCAGGCGGACGGGGATTAGCACAGATACGCAGTATTTT
CASRRTGISTDTQYF
>-|few|TRBV6-1|TRBJ1-5
TGTGCCAGCAGTGAACACCTCAATCAGCCCCAGCATTTT
CASSEHLNQPQHF
>TRBD2|few|TRBV28|TRBJ2-5
TGTGCCAGCAGACCGCGGGGGGCAGGGCGGGAGACCCAGTACTTC
CASRPRGAGRETQYF
>TRBD2|-|TRBV10-2|TRBJ2-2
TGCGCCAGCGAGGGCGGGAGGGCGAACACCGGGGAGCTGTTTTTT
CASEGGRANTGELFF
>TRBD2|once|TRBV20-1|TRBJ2-1
TGCAGTGCGAGGACTAGCGAGAAAAGGAATGAGCAGTTCTTC
CSARTSEKRNEQFF
>-|-|TRBV12-3/TRBV12-4|TRBJ2-1
TGTGCCAGCAGCCCACGGGCCTTAGATGAGCAGTTCTTC
CASSPRALDEQFF
>-|few|TRBV5-6|TRBJ2-3
TGTGCCAGCAGCTTTCGTCCGTACACAGATACGCAGTATTTT
CASSFRPYTDTQYF
>TRBD2|-|TRBV5-5|TRBJ2-7
TGTGCCAGCAGGGGACTAGCGGGGCACTACGAGCAGTACTTC
CASRGLAGHYEQYF
>-|-|TRBV7-9|TRBJ2-5
TGTGCCAGCAGCTTAATTCCGGTCTCGCGGGCGATCCAAGAGACCCAGTACTTC
CASSLIPVSRAIQETQYF
>-|-|TRBV11-3|TRBJ2-1
TGTGCCAGCAGCTTAGATATGGGTACCTACAATGAGCAGTTCTTC
CASSLDMGTYNEQFF
>TRBD1|few|TRBV12-3/TRBV12-4|TRBJ1-5
TGTGCCGGCAGGACAGGGGACCAGCCCCAGCATTTT
CAGRTGDQPQHF
>-|many|TRBV29-1|TRBJ2-5
TGCAGCGCCCAAGATAGGGGATTGGGCCAAGAGACCCAGTACTTC
CSAQDRGLGQETQYF
>TRBD1|-|TRBV12-5|TRBJ2-1
TGTGCTGGTGGTTTTGGGGACAGCAGTGAGCAGTTCTTC
CAGGFGDSSEQFF
>-|many|TRBV20-1|TRBJ2-1
TGCAGTGCTGGACACTACAATGAGCAGTTCTTC
CSAGHYNEQFF
>TRBD1|many|TRBV6-4|TRBJ2-3
TGTGCCAGCAGGGACAGGGGAACAGATACGCAGTATTTT
CASRDRGTDTQYF
>-|-|TRBV21-1|TRBJ1-1
TGTGCCAGCAGCCCCCACAGGGAGAACACTGAAGCTTTCTTT
CASSPHRENTEAFF
>TRBD1|few|TRBV7-9|TRBJ2-7
TGTGCCGGCAGCCCCGACAGGGACGAGCAGTACTTC
CAGSPDRDEQYF
>TRBD2|few|TRBV5-1|TRBJ2-3
TGCGCCAGCAGCGCGCAGACTAGCGGGGGAAGAGATACGCAGTATTTT
CASSAQTSGGRDTQYF
>-|-|TRBV19|TRBJ1-1
TGTGCCAGTAGTATAGATAAGGGTTCCACTGAAGCTTTCTTT
CASSIDKGSTEAFF
>-|-|TRBV29-1|TRBJ1-1
TGCAGCGTTCGGGTTCAAGTTGAAGCTTTCTTT
CSVRVQVEAFF
>-|-|TRBV27|TRBJ1-1
TGTGCCAGCAGTTTATCCGAGGTGGGGGTTACTGAAGCTTTCTTT
CASSLSEVGVTEAFF
>TRBD1|many|TRBV9|TRBJ1-5
TGTGCCAGCAGCGTAGGGGACAGCCATCAGCCCCAGCATTTT
CASSVGDSHQPQHF
>-|many|TRBV12-3/TRBV12-4|TRBJ2-3
TGTGCCAGCAGTTTGCCCAGGCGTAGCACAGATACGCAGTATTTT
CASSLPRRSTDTQYF
>TRBD1|-|TRBV5-5|TRBJ2-1
TGTGCCAGCAGCTCCCCGACCGGGGACAGGGTTTTCTACAATGAGCAGTTCTTC
CASSSPTGDRVFYNEQFF
>-|-|TRBV29-1|TRBJ2-7
TGCAGCGTTCATGGGGGGCAGTGCTACGAGCAGTACTTC
CSVHGGQCYEQYF
>-|-|TRBV7-2|TRBJ2-1
TGTGCCAGCAGCTTAGGAGTCGGGAACCACAATGAGCAGTTCTTC
CASSLGVGNHNEQFF
>-|few|TRBV6-1|TRBJ2-7
TGTGCCAGCAGTGATGAGCGGGCGGGCTCAACCTACGAGCAGTACTTC
CASSDERAGSTYEQYF
>-|-|TRBV6-5|TRBJ1-4
TGTGCCAGCAGCCGGACCCGCATTCCTAATGAAAAACTGTTTTTT
CASSRTRIPNEKLFF